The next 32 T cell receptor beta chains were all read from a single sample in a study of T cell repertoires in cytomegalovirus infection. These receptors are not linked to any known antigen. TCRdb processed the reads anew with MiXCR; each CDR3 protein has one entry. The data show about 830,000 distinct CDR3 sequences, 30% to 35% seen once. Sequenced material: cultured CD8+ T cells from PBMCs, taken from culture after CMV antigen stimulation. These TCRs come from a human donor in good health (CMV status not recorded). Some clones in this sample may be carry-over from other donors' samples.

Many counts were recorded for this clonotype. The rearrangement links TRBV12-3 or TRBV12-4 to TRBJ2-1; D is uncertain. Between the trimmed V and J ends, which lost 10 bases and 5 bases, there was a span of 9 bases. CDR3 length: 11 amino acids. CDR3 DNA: TGTGCCACCCACAAGAACAATGAGCAGTTCTTC. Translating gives CATHKNNEQFF.

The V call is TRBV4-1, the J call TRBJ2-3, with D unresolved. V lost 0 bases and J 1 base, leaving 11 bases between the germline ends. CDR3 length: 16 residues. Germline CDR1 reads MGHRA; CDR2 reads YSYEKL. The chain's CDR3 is CASSQDFPGGTDTQYF. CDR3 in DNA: TGCGCCAGCAGCCAAGATTTTCCCGGCGGCACAGATACGCAGTATTTT.

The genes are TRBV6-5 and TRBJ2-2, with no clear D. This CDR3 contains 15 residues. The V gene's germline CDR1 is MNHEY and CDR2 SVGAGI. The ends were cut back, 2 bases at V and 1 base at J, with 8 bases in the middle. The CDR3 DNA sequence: TGTGCCAGCAGTTACCAGGACCAGAACACCGGGGAGCTGTTTTTT. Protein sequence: CASSYQDQNTGELFF.

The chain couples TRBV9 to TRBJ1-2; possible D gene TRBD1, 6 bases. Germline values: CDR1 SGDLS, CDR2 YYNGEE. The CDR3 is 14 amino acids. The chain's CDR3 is CASRRDTEIYGYTF. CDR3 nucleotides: TGTGCTTCGAGGAGGGACACCGAGATCTATGGCTACACCTTC.

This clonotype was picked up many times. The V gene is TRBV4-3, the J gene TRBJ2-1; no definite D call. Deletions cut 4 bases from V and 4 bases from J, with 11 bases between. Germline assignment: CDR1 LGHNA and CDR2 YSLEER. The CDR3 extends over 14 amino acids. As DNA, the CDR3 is TGCGCCAGCAGCCGCGATAGGTCGTACAATGAGCAGTTCTTC. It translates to CASSRDRSYNEQFF.

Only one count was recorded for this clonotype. The CDR3 region has the DNA TGTGCCAGCTTCGAGGGGGGCTACAATGAGCAGTTCTTC. Protein product: CASFEGGYNEQFF. V usage is TRBV6-6 and J usage is TRBJ2-1; D possibly uses TRBD1 or TRBD2 (6 bases each). Per the germline V gene, CDR1 is MNHNY and CDR2 is SVGAGI (reference sequence). The V gene lost 8 bases and the J gene lost 3 bases, with 11 bases spanning the gap. The CDR3 has 13 residues.

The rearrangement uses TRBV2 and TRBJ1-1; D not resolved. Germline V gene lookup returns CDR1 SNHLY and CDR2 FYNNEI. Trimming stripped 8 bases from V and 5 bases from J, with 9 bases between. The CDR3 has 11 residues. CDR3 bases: TGTGCCAGCCCCGATGGGACTGAAGCTTTCTTT. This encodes CASPDGTEAFF.

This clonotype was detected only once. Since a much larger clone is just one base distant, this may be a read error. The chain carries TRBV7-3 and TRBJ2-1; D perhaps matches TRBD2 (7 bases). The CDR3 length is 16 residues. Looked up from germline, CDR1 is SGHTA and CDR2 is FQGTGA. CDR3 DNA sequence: TGTGCCAACAGCTCTGAAGAGGGGGGGGCCTACAATGAGCAGTTCTTC. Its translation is CANSSEEGGAYNEQFF.

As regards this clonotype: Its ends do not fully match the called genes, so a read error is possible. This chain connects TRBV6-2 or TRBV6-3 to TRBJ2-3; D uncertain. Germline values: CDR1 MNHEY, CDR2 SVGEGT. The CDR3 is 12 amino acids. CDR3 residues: CANSYLGDTQYF. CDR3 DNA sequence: TGTGCCAACAGTTACCTCGGGGATACGCAGTATTTT.

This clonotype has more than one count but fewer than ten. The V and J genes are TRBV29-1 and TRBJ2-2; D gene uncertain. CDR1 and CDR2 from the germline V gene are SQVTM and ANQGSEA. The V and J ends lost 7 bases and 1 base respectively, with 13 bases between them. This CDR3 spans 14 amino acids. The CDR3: CSGWAPVNTGELFF. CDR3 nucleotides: TGCAGCGGTTGGGCGCCGGTGAACACCGGGGAGCTGTTTTTT.

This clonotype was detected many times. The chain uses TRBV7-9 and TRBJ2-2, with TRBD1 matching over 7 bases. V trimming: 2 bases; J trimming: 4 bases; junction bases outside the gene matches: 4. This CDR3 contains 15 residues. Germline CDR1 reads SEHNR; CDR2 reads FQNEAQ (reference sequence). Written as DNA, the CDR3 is TGTGCCAGCAGCTTAAGACAGGGTTCCACCGGGGAGCTGTTTTTT. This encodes CASSLRQGSTGELFF.

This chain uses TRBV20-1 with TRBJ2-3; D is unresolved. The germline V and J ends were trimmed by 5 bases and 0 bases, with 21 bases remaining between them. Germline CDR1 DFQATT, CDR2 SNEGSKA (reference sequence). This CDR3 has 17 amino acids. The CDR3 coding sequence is TGCAGTGCTGATTGCCCTGACCTTGTTACTAGCACAGATACGCAGTATTTT. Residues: CSADCPDLVTSTDTQYF.

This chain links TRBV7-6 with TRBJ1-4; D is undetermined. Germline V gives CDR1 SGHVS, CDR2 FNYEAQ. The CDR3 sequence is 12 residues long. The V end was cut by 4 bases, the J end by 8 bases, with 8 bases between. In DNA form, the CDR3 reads TGTGCCAGCAGCTCGACCGAGGAAAAACTGTTTTTT. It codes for CASSSTEEKLFF.

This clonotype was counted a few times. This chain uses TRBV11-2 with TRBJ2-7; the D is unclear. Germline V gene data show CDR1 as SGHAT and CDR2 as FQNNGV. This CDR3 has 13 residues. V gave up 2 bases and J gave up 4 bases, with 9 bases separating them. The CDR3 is CASSLWRSYEQYV. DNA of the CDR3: TGTGCCAGCAGCTTATGGCGCTCGTACGAGCAGTACGTC.

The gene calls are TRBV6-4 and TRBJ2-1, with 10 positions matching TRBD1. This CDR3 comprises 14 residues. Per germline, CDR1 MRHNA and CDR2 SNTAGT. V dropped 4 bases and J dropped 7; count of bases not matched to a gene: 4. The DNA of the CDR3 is TGTGCCAGCAGTGTGGGACAGGGGCAGAATGAGCAGTTCTTC. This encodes CASSVGQGQNEQFF.

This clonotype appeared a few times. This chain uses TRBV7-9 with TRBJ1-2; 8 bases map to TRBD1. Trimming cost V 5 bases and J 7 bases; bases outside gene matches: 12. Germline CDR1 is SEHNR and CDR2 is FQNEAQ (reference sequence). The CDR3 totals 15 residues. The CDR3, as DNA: TGTGCCAGCAGCCACGCCAGCACAGGGGGTACTGGCTACACCTTC. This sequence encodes CASSHASTGGTGYTF.

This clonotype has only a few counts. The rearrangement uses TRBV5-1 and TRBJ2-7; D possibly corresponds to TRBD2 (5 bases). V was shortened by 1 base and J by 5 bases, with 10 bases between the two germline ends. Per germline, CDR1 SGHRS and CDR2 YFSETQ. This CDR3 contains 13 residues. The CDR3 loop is CASSLSGSDEQYF. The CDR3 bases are TGCGCCAGCAGCTTGAGTGGGAGCGACGAGCAGTACTTC.

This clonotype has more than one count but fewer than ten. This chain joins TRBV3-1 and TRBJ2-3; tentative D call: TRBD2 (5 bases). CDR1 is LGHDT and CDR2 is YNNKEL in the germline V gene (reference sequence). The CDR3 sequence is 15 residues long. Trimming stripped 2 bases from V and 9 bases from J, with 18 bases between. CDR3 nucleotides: TGTGCCAGCAGCCAAAGGGCCCGATGGTGGAGGACGCAGTATTTT. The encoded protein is CASSQRARWWRTQYF.

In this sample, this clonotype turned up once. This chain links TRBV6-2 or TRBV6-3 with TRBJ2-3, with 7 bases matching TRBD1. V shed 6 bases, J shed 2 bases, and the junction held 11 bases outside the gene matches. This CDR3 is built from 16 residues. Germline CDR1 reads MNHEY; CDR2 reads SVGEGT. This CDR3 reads CASSYLGTAFTDTQYF. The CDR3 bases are TGTGCCAGCAGCTATTTAGGGACAGCCTTCACAGATACGCAGTATTTT.

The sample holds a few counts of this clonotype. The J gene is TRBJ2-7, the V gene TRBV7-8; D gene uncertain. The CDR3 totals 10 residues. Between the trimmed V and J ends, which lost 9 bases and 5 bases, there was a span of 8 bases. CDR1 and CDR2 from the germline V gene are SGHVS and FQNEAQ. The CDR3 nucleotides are TGTGCCAGTATGGCAGACGAGCAGTACTTC. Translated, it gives CASMADEQYF.

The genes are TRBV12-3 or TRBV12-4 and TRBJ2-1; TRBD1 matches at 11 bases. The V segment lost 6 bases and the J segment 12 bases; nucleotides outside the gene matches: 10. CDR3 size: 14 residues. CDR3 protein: CASRAGTGGLGQFF. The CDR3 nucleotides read TGTGCCAGCAGGGCCGGGACAGGGGGTTTAGGGCAGTTCTTC.

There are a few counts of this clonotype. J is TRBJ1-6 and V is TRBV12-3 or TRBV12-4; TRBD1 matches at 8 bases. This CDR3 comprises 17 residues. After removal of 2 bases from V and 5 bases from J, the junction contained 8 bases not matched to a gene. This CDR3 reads CASSLIWTGFNNSPLHF. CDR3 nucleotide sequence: TGTGCCAGCAGTTTAATATGGACAGGGTTCAATAATTCACCCCTCCACTTT.

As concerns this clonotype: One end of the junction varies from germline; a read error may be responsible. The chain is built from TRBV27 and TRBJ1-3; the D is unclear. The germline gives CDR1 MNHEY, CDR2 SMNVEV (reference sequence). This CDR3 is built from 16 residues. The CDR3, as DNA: TGTGCCAGTAGTTTCCCCTACAATAGGGCGGCGAACACCATATATTTT. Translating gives CASSFPYNRAANTIYF.

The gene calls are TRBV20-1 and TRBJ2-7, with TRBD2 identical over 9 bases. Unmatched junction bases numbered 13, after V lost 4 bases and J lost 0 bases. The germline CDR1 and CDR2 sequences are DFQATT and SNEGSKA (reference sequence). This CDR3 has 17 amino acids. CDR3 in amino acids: CSATKAFSGGVSYEQYF. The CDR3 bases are TGCAGTGCTACCAAAGCTTTTAGCGGGGGTGTCTCCTACGAGCAGTACTTC.

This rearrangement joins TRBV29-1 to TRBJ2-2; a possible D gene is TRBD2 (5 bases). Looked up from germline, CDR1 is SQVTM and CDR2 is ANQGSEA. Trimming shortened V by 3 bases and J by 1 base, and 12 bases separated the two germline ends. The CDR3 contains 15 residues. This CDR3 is CSVDRTEKNTGELFF. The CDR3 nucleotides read TGCAGCGTTGATAGGACTGAAAAGAACACCGGGGAGCTGTTTTTT.

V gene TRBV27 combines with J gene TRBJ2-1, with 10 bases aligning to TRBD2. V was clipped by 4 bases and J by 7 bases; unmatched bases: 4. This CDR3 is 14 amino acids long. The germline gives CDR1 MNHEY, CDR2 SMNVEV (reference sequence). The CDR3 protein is CASSSVAGGNEQFF. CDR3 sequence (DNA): TGTGCCAGCAGTTCGGTAGCGGGGGGAAATGAGCAGTTCTTC.

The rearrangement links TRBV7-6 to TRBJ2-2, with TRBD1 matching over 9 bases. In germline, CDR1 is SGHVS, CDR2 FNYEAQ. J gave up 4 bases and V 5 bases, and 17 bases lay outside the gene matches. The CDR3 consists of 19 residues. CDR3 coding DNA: TGTGCCAGCAGCCTCAACCGTTTAGGGGGACAGGGTGTCACCGGGGAGCTGTTTTTT. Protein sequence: CASSLNRLGGQGVTGELFF.

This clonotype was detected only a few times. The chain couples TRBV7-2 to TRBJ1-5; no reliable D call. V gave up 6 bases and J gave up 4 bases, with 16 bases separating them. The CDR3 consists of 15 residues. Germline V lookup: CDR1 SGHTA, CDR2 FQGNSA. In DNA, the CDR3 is TGTGCCAGCAGTCAGGCTGACCGATATAATCAGCCCCAGCATTTT. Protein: CASSQADRYNQPQHF.

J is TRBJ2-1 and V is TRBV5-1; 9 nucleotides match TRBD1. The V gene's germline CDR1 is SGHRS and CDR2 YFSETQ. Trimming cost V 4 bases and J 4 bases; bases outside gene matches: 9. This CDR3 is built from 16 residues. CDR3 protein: CASSGSGTGKYNEQFF. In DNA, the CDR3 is TGCGCCAGCAGCGGGTCCGGGACAGGGAAATACAATGAGCAGTTCTTC.

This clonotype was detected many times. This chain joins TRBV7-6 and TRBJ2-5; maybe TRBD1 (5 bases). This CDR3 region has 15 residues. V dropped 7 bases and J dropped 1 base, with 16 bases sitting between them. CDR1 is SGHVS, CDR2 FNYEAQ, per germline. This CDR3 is CASNRNDVRQETQYF. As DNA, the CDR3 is TGTGCCAGCAACAGGAATGACGTACGCCAAGAGACCCAGTACTTC.

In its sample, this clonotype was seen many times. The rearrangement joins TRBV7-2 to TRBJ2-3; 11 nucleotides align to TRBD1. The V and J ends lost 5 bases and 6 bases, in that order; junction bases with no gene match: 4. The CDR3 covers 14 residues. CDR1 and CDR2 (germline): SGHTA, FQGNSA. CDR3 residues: CASSKGQGVDTQYF. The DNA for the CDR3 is TGTGCCAGCAGCAAGGGACAGGGGGTTGATACGCAGTATTTT. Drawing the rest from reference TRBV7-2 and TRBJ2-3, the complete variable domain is GAGVSQSPSNKVTEKGKDVELRCDPISGHTALYWYRQSLGQGLEFLIYFQGNSAPDKSGLPSDRFSAERTGGSVSTLTIQRTQQEDSAVYLCASSKGQGVDTQYFGPGTRLTVL.

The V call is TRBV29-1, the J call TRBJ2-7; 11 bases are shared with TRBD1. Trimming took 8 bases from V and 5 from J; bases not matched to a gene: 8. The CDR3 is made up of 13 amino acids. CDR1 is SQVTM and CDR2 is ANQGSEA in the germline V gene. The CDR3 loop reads CSFRDRGVNEQYF. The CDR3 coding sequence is TGCAGCTTCCGGGACAGGGGGGTGAACGAGCAGTACTTC.